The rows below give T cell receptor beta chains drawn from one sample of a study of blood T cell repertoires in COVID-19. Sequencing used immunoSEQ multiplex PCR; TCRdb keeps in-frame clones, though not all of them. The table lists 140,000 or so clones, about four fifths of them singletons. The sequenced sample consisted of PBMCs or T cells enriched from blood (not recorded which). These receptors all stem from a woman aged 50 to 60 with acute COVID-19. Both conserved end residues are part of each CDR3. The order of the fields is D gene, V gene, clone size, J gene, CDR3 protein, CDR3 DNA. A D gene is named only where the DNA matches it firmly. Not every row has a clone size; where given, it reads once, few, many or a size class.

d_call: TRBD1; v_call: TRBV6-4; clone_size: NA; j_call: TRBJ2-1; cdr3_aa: CASSDPGQSSYNEQFF; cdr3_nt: TGTGCCAGCAGTGATCCGGGACAGAGCTCCTACAATGAGCAGTTCTTC
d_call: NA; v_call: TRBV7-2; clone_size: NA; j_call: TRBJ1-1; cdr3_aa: CASRARQTNTEAFF; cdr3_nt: TGTGCCAGCAGGGCGAGGCAGACGAACACTGAAGCTTTCTTT
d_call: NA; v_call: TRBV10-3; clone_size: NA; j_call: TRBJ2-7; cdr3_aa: CAIARQGGLNSYEQYF; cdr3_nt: TGTGCCATCGCACGTCAGGGGGGCCTTAACTCCTACGAGCAGTACTTC
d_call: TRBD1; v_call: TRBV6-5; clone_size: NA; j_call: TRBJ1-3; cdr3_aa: CASSPGQGAGNTIYF; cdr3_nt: TGTGCCAGCAGCCCCGGACAGGGTGCTGGAAACACCATATATTTT
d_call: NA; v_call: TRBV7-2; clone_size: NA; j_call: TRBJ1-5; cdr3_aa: CASSLVQGTQPQHF; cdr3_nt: TGTGCCAGCAGCTTAGTTCAGGGGACTCAGCCCCAGCATTTT
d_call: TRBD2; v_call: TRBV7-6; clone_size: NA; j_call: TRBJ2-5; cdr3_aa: CASSFFPTGGSFETQYF; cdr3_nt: TGTGCCAGCAGCTTTTTCCCCACCGGCGGGAGCTTTGAGACCCAGTACTTC
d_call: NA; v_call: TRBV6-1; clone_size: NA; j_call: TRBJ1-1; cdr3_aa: CASSERRMNTEAFF; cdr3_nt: TGTGCCAGCAGTGAACGTCGTATGAACACTGAAGCTTTCTTT
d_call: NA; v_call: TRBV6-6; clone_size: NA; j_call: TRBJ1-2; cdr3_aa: CASRSPILVSYTF; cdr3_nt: TGTGCCAGCAGATCCCCCATTTTAGTATCGTACACCTTC
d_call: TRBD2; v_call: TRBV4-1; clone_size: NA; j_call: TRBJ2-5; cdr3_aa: CASSLPPGAGGGQETQYF; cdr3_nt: TGCGCCAGCAGCCTACCCCCGGGGGCGGGAGGGGGACAAGAGACCCAGTACTTC
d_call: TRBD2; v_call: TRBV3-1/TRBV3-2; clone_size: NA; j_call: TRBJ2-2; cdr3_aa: CASSPSGVGELFF; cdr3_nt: TGTGCCAGCAGCCCCAGCGGGGTCGGGGAGCTGTTTTTT
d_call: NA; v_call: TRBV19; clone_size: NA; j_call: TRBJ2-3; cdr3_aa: CASSTERQRSTDTQYF; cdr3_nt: TGTGCCAGTAGTACCGAAAGGCAGAGGAGCACAGATACGCAGTATTTT
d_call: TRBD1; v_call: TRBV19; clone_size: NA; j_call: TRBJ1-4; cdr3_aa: CATKGPDRVVF; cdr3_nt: TGTGCCACTAAGGGCCCCGACAGGGTTGTTTTT
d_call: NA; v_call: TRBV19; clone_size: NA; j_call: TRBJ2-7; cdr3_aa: CASSIQRSRHYEQYF; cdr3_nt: TGTGCCAGTAGTATTCAGCGGAGCCGGCACTACGAGCAGTACTTC
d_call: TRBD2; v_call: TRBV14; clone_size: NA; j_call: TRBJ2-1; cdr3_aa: CASSQEAGRGGNEQFF; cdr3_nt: TGTGCCAGCAGCCAAGAAGCCGGGAGGGGGGGCAATGAGCAGTTCTTC
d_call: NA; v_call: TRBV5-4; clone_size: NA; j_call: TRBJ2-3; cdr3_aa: CASSQPVQFRASESTDTQYF; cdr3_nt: TGTGCCAGCAGCCAGCCGGTCCAGTTTCGAGCTAGCGAGAGCACAGATACGCAGTATTTT
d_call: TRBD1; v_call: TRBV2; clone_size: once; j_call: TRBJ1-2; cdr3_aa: CASSEHDRGYGYTF; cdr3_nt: TGTGCCAGCAGTGAACATGACAGGGGCTATGGCTACACCTTC
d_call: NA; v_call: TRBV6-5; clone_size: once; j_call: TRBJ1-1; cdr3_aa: CASRLGQMNTEAFF; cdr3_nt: TGTGCCAGCAGACTAGGACAGATGAACACTGAAGCTTTCTTT
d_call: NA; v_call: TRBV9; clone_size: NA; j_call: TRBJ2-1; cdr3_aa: CASSVGISRRAGYNEQFF; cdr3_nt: TGTGCCAGCAGCGTAGGGATAAGTAGGAGGGCCGGATACAATGAGCAGTTCTTC
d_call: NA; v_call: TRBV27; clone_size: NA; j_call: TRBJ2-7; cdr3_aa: CASSLRESGYEQYF; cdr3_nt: TGTGCCAGCAGTTTAAGGGAGTCTGGCTACGAGCAGTACTTC
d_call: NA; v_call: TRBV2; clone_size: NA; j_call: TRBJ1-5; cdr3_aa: CASSIGGGVGGNQPQHF; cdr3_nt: TGTGCCAGCAGTATAGGGGGAGGGGTTGGAGGCAATCAGCCCCAGCATTTT
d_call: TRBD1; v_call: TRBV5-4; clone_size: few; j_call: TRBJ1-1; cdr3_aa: CASSSRQGWLTEAFF; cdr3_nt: TGTGCCAGCAGCTCGAGACAGGGTTGGCTCACTGAAGCTTTCTTT
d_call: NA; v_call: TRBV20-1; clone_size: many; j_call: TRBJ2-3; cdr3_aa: CSASLGQVTQYF; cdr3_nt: TGCAGTGCTAGTCTGGGGCAGGTTACGCAGTATTTT
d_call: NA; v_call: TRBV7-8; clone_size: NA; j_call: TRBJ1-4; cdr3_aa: CASRGGGNEKLFF; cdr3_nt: TGTGCCAGCAGGGGAGGGGGGAATGAAAAACTGTTTTTT
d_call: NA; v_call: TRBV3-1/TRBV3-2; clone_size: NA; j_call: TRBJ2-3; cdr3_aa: CASSQKGAGAQYF; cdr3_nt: TGTGCCAGCAGCCAAAAGGGAGCAGGGGCGCAGTATTTT
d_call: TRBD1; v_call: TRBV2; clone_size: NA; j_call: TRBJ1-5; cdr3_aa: CATNKDRAGNQPQHF; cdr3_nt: TGTGCCACCAACAAGGACAGGGCCGGTAATCAGCCCCAGCATTTT
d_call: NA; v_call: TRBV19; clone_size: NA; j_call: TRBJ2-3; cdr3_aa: CATSTGSTDTQYF; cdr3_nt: TGTGCCACCTCTACGGGAAGCACAGATACGCAGTATTTT
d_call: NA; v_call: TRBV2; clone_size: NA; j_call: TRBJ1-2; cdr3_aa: CASRGLGGYTF; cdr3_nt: TGTGCCAGCAGGGGCCTTGGCGGCTACACCTTC
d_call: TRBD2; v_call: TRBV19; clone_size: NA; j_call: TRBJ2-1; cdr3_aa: CASSITAGGWNEQFF; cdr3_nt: TGTGCCAGTAGTATAACGGCGGGAGGGTGGAATGAGCAGTTCTTC
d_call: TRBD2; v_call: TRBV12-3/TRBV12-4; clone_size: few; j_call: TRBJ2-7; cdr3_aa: CASSRRGAYEQYF; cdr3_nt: TGTGCCAGCAGCCGACGGGGGGCCTACGAGCAGTACTTC
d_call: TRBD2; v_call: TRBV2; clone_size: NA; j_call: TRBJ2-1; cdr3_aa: CASSETSGRLGNEQFF; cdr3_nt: TGTGCCAGCAGCGAGACTAGCGGGAGATTGGGCAATGAGCAGTTCTTC
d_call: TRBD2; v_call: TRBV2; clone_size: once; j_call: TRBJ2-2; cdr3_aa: CASNEANGLAETGELFF; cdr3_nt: TGTGCCAGCAATGAAGCAAACGGACTAGCGGAAACCGGGGAGCTGTTTTTT
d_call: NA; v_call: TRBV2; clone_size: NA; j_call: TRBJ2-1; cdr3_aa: CASSPSPESEQFF; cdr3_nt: TGTGCCAGCAGCCCTTCCCCTGAGAGTGAGCAGTTCTTC
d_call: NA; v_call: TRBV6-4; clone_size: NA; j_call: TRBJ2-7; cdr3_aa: CASSEQGGYEQYF; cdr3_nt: TGTGCCAGCAGTGAACAGGGCGGCTACGAGCAGTACTTC
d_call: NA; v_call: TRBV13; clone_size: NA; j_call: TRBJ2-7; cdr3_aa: CASSQGTQGYEQYF; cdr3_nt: TGTGCCAGCAGCCAGGGGACCCAGGGCTACGAGCAGTACTTC
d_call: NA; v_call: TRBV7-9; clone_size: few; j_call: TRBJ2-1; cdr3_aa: CASSLEVRSNEQFF; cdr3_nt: TGTGCCAGCAGCTTAGAGGTGAGGTCCAATGAGCAGTTCTTC
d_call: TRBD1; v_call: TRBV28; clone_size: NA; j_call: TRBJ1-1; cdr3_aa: CASSLKQGDTEAFF; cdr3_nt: TGTGCCAGCAGTTTAAAGCAGGGGGACACTGAAGCTTTCTTT
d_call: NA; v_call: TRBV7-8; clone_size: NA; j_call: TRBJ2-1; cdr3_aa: CASSAGLLNRNEQFF; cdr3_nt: TGTGCCAGCAGTGCGGGACTTCTAAACCGGAATGAGCAGTTCTTC
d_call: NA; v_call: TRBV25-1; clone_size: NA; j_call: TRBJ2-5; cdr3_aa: CASSRLYVLYF; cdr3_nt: TGTGCCAGCAGTCGATTGTATGTACTGTACTTC
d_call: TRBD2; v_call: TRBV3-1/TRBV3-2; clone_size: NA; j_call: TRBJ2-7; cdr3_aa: CASNTKRSGSSYEQYF; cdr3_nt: TGTGCCAGCAACACCAAGAGGAGCGGGAGTTCGTACGAGCAGTACTTC
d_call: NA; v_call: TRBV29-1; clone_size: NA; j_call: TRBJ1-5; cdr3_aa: CSATAGQGDQPQHF; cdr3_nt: TGCAGCGCCACAGCGGGGCAGGGTGATCAGCCCCAGCATTTT
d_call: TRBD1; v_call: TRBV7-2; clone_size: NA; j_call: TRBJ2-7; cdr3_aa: CASSTGQVAYEQYF; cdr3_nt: TGTGCCAGCAGCACAGGACAGGTCGCCTACGAGCAGTACTTC
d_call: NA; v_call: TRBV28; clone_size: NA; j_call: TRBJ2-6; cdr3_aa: CASLGQLPSGANVLTF; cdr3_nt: TGTGCCAGCCTCGGACAGTTACCCTCTGGGGCCAACGTCCTGACTTTC
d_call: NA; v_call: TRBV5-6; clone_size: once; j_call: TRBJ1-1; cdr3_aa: CASSSETGGNTEAFF; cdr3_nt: TGTGCCAGCAGCTCGGAAACGGGGGGGAACACTGAAGCTTTCTTT
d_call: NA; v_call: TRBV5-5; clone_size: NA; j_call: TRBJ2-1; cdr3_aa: CASSFEQHNEQFF; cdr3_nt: TGTGCCAGCAGCTTTGAACAGCACAATGAGCAGTTCTTC
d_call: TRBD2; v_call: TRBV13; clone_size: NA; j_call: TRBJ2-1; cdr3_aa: CASGGTSGSISSYNEQFF; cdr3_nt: TGTGCCAGCGGAGGGACTAGCGGGTCAATCAGCTCCTACAATGAGCAGTTCTTC
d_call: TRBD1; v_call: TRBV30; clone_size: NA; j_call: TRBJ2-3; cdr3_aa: CAWSVGQGAADTQYF; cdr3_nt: TGTGCCTGGAGTGTAGGGCAGGGGGCCGCAGATACGCAGTATTTT
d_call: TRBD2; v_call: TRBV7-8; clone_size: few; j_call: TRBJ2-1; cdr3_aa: CASSETSGGYNEQFF; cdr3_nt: TGTGCCAGCAGCGAGACTAGCGGGGGATACAATGAGCAGTTCTTC
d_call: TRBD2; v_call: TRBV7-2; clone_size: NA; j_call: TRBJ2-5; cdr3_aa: CASSGPPSGIMETQYF; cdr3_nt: TGTGCCAGCAGCGGCCCTCCTAGCGGGATTATGGAGACCCAGTACTTC